One and the same sample provided the 23 T cell receptor beta chains below, sequenced in a study of tumor-infiltrating lymphocytes in oesophageal squamous cell carcinoma. TCRdb itself ran the PCR reads through MiXCR, one entry per CDR3 protein. The sample yields some 12,000 distinct CDR3 sequences, 50% to 65% seen once. Sequencing was performed on esophageal tumor tissue. These receptors came from a male donor with esophageal squamous cell carcinoma.

By share, this clonotype ranks as medium-sized. The rearrangement links TRBV24-1 to TRBJ1-2, with TRBD1 identical over 8 bases. The CDR3 consists of 15 residues. With V trimmed by 5 bases and J by 4 bases, 8 bases remained unmatched. Germline V lookup: CDR1 KGHDR, CDR2 SFDVKD. CDR3 sequence (DNA): TGTGCCACCAGTGGTGGACAGGGTCGACTCTATGGCTACACCTTC. Its translation: CATSGGQGRLYGYTF.

This clonotype occurred a few times. The CDR3 DNA reads TGTGCCATCATGGCGGGCGGAAGGAACACTGAAGCTTTCTTT. It encodes CAIMAGGRNTEAFF. The V call is TRBV10-3, the J call TRBJ1-1; D is ambiguous. The CDR3 loop spans 14 amino acids. Trimming pared 7 bases from V and 1 base from J, leaving 13 bases between. Germline CDR1 and CDR2: ENHRY and SYGVKD.

This clonotype was recorded at least ten times. Because the CDR3 is missing its conserved closing phenylalanine or tryptophan, this is likely a read error. The DNA is left out, because the CDR3 cannot be placed on it with certainty; the CDR3 is given as TCRdb lists it. This chain connects TRBV12-3 or TRBV12-4 to TRBJ2-6; TRBD1 was called by the table and not checked on the DNA. The CDR3 length equals 10 residues, ends included. The CDR3 protein is CASSLVWGIE.

This chain joins TRBV7-6 and TRBJ2-1; TRBD1 aligns across 7 bases. The J call is doubtful: the DNA matches TRBJ2-7 better. From germline, CDR1 is SGHVS and CDR2 FNYEAQ. The CDR3 contains 15 residues. The CDR3 coding sequence is TGTGCCAGCAGCTTAGGGACGACAGGGTGGAATGAGCAGTACTTC. Translation: CASSLGTTGWNEQYF.

The sample holds a few counts of this clonotype. The V and J genes are TRBV7-6 and TRBJ2-2; no firm D call. The V gene lost 2 bases and the J gene lost 4 bases, with 8 bases spanning the gap. CDR1 SGHVS and CDR2 FNYEAQ come from the germline V gene. CDR3 length: 14 residues. CDR3 residues: CASSLHTVTGELFF. CDR3 bases: TGTGCCAGCAGCTTACACACTGTCACCGGGGAGCTGTTTTTT.

The genes are TRBV7-8 and TRBJ2-5, with 14 bases lining up with TRBD2. The DNA end is more similar to TRBJ2-7, so the J call may be wrong. The length of the CDR3 is 17 residues. Germline V CDR1 and CDR2: SGHVS, FQNEAQ. CDR3 sequence (DNA): TGTGCCAGCAGCTTCATTCTGACTAGCGGGAGGGCCAACGAGCAGTACTTC. This encodes CASSFILTSGRANEQYF.

The J gene is TRBJ1-2, the V gene TRBV7-2; TRBD1 might be the D (5 bases). The CDR3 covers 13 residues. V was clipped by 1 base and J by 4 bases, with 7 bases between them. The V gene's germline CDR1 is SGHTA and CDR2 FQGNSA. CDR3 DNA sequence: TGTGCCAGCAGCTTAGGACAGATCTATGGCTACACCTTC. It yields the protein CASSLGQIYGYTF. Supplemented by reference TRBV7-2 and TRBJ1-2, the full variable domain reads GAGVSQSPSNKVTEKGKDVELRCDPISGHTALYWYRQSLGQGLEFLIYFQGNSAPDKSGLPSDRFSAERTGGSVSTLTIQRTQQEDSAVYLCASSLGQIYGYTFGSGTRLTVV.

This chain connects TRBV3-1 to TRBJ2-5, with a tentative D call TRBD1 (5 bases). The J call may not be correct, given that the DNA end is closer to TRBJ2-1. The CDR3 is 13 residues long. Germline V CDR1 and CDR2: LGHDT, YNNKEL (reference sequence). CDR3 residues: CASSQRGLNEQFF. CDR3 nucleotide sequence: TGTGCCAGCAGCCAAAGGGGCCTGAATGAGCAGTTCTTC.

This chain connects TRBV6-9 to TRBJ1-5, with 9 bases that match TRBD1. CDR3 length: 13 amino acids. Germline values: CDR1 MNHGY, CDR2 SVAAGI. V shed 6 bases and J 4 bases; nucleotides not matched to a gene: 1. The CDR3 coding sequence is TGTGCCAGCAGCGGGACAGGGAATCAGCCCCAGCATTTT. As protein: CASSGTGNQPQHF.

V and J are TRBV7-8 and TRBJ2-5; the D gene is possibly TRBD1 (5 bases). Germline CDR1 and CDR2: SGHVS and FQNEAQ. The CDR3 runs 15 residues. V was shortened by 1 base and J by 1 base, with 10 bases between the two germline ends. CDR3 nucleotides: TGTGCCAGCAGCTTAGGTGGACAAATCCAAGAGACCCAGTACTTC. Encoded protein: CASSLGGQIQETQYF.

CDR3 region: CASSVLSGRYNEQFF. The CDR3 DNA sequence: TGTGCCAGCAGCGTATTGTCCGGACGGTACAATGAGCAGTTCTTC. The chain carries TRBV9 and TRBJ2-4, with unresolved D. The J call is uncertain, as TRBJ2-1 better fits the DNA end. The CDR3 covers 15 residues. The V gene's germline CDR1 is SGDLS and CDR2 YYNGEE.

A word on this clonotype: A much larger clone differs from this one at a single base, so this may be a read error. The chain is built from TRBV6-6 and TRBJ2-1; the match to TRBD1 covers 10 bases. The end of the DNA is better explained by TRBJ2-7, so the J call may be wrong. Germline V gene sequence: CDR1 MNHNY, CDR2 SVGAGI (reference sequence). This CDR3 has 17 residues. The CDR3 DNA is TGTGCCAGCAGTTACGACAGGGGGCACCGTCCCTACAATGAGCAGTACTTC. Translation gives CASSYDRGHRPYNEQYF.

This clonotype showed up many times. This chain links TRBV5-1 with TRBJ2-5, with D tentatively TRBD1 or TRBD2 (5 bases each). Deletions cut 0 bases from V and 5 bases from J, with 20 bases between. The CDR3 is 17 residues long. The V gene's germline CDR1 is SGHRS and CDR2 YFSETQ. For the CDR3, the DNA is TGCGCCAGCAGCTTGGGTCTCCCAGGGAGCAGCCGGGAGACCCAGTACTTC. Encoded protein: CASSLGLPGSSRETQYF.

As DNA, the CDR3 is TGTGCCAGCAGTGAAGTAAGAGCGAGAGGTGCAGATACGCAGTATTTT. It encodes CASSEVRARGADTQYF. The V call is TRBV6-1, the J call TRBJ2-3; D remains ambiguous. The CDR3 consists of 16 residues. Germline assignment: CDR1 MNHNS and CDR2 SASEGT. V lost 1 base to trimming and J lost 4 bases, with 15 bases between them.

V is TRBV7-2 and J is TRBJ2-1; 7 bases are shared with TRBD1. Per the germline V gene, CDR1 is SGHTA and CDR2 is FQGNSA. The CDR3 extends over 16 amino acids. With V trimmed by 5 bases and J by 12 bases, 19 bases remained unmatched. CDR3 bases: TGTGCCAGCAGCACCAACCCCGTGACAGGGCACCTCGGGCAGTTCTTC. Translating it yields CASSTNPVTGHLGQFF.

This clonotype appeared once. The rearrangement uses TRBV7-6 and TRBJ2-1, with TRBD2 matching over 9 bases. Germline V gene lookup returns CDR1 SGHVS and CDR2 FNYEAQ. Trimming cost V 0 bases and J 8 bases; bases outside gene matches: 11. The CDR3 covers 17 residues. Written as DNA, the CDR3 is TGTGCCAGCAGCTTAGCCGTCGGGACTAGCCCTTCTCATGAGCAGTTCTTC. This sequence encodes CASSLAVGTSPSHEQFF.

This clonotype has at least ten counts. This rearrangement joins TRBV9 to TRBJ2-7, with TRBD1 identical over 8 bases. V lost 0 bases to trimming and J lost 3 bases; unmatched junction nucleotides: 14. Germline CDR1 reads SGDLS; CDR2 reads YYNGEE. The CDR3 runs 18 residues. The CDR3 loop reads CASSVVNTGGWMNYEQYF. The CDR3 nucleotides read TGTGCCAGCAGCGTAGTCAACACAGGGGGGTGGATGAACTACGAGCAGTACTTC. Looking up the rest from reference TRBV9 and TRBJ2-7 gives the full variable domain: DSGVTQTPKHLITATGQRVTLRCSPRSGDLSVYWYQQSLDQGLQFLIQYYNGEERAKGNILERFSAQQFPDLHSELNLSSLELGDSALYFCASSVVNTGGWMNYEQYFGPGTRLTVT.

This chain uses TRBV11-3 with TRBJ2-5; D might be TRBD2 (6 bases). The end of the DNA aligns better with TRBJ2-1, so the J call may be wrong. CDR3 size: 15 residues. The germline CDR1 and CDR2 sequences are SGHNT and YENEEA. Here the CDR3 DNA reads TGTGCCAGCAGCTCCACGGGGCGGGGAACCAATGAGCAGTTCTTC. It yields the protein CASSSTGRGTNEQFF.

The chain employs TRBV6-1 and TRBJ2-7; D may be TRBD1 (5 bases). Near its end, the DNA agrees better with TRBJ2-1, so the J call may be wrong. This CDR3 has 13 amino acids. CDR1 and CDR2 (germline): MNHNS, SASEGT. This CDR3 reads CASSPRQYNEQFF. CDR3 nucleotide sequence: TGTGCCAGCAGTCCACGACAGTACAATGAGCAGTTCTTC.

The chain has TRBV6-1 and TRBJ1-1; D might be TRBD1 (5 bases). The CDR3 length is 12 residues. The germline gives CDR1 MNHNS, CDR2 SASEGT. With 5 bases removed from V and 7 bases from J, the gap between germline ends came to 11 bases. The CDR3 here is CASSYIGDEAFF. Here the CDR3 DNA reads TGTGCCAGCAGTTACATAGGGGATGAAGCTTTCTTT.

About this clonotype: Because the CDR3 is missing its conserved closing phenylalanine or tryptophan, this is likely a read error. The DNA is omitted, as the CDR3 cannot be located on it reliably, and the CDR3 follows TCRdb's listing. The genes are TRBV7-2 and TRBJ2-6; TRBD2, the D gene given by the table, was not confirmed from the DNA. The CDR3 is 19 amino acids long, termini counted. Germline-derived CDR1 and CDR2 are SGHTA and FQGNSA. The CDR3 sequence is CASSQGLAGTVGKTQYFGV.

This rearrangement joins TRBV7-9 to TRBJ1-2; D unclear. The V and J ends lost 6 bases and 3 bases respectively, with 5 bases between them. The length of the CDR3 is 11 residues. The germline CDR1 and CDR2 sequences are SEHNR and FQNEAQ (reference sequence). The CDR3 reads CASRRDYGYTF. In DNA, the CDR3 is TGTGCCAGCAGGCGCGACTATGGCTACACCTTC. Looking up the rest from reference TRBV7-9 and TRBJ1-2 gives the full variable domain: DTGVSQNPRHKITKRGQNVTFRCDPISEHNRLYWYRQTLGQGPEFLTYFQNEAQLEKSRLLSDRFSAERPKGSFSTLEIQRTEQGDSAMYLCASRRDYGYTFGSGTRLTVV.

The CDR3 loop reads CASSLQGAHEQYF. The CDR3 nucleotides read TGTGCCAGCAGCTTACAGGGGGCCCACGAGCAGTACTTC. This sequence joins TRBV7-4 and TRBJ2-1; 8 bases map to TRBD1. TRBJ2-7 matches the DNA end more closely, so the J call is doubtful. Germline CDR1 and CDR2: SGHVT and SQSDAQ. This CDR3 is 13 amino acids long.